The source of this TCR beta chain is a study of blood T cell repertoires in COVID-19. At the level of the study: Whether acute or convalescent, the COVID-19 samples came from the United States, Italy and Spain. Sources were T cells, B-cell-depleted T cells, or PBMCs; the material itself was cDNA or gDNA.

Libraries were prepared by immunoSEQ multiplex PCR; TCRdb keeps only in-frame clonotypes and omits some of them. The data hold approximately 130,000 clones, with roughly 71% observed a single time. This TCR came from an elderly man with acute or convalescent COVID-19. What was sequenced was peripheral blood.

Here the CDR3 DNA reads TGTGCCAGTAGTATAGCACAGGCTAGCAATCAGCCCCAGCATTTT. This encodes CASSIAQASNQPQHF. The V gene is TRBV19, the J gene TRBJ1-5, with D possibly matching TRBD1 (5 bases). CDR1 and CDR2 from the germline V gene are LNHDA and SQIVND (reference sequence). The CDR3 runs 15 residues. Trimming removed 1 base from V and 0 bases from J, with 7 bases in between. The full variable domain, in which reference TRBV19 and TRBJ1-5 provide the parts outside the CDR3, is DGGITQSPKYLFRKEGQNVTLSCEQNLNHDAMYWYRQDPGQGLRLIYYSQIVNDFQKGDIAEGYSVSREKKESFPLTVTSAQKNPTAFYLCASSIAQASNQPQHFGDGTRLSIL.